A single sample is the source of the 13 T cell receptor beta chains below, sequenced in a study of blood T cell repertoires in COVID-19 (dated by TCRdb to about 2020). The library was built by means of the immunoSEQ multiplex PCR assay. TCRdb mirrors the immuneACCESS table, restricted to in-frame sequences. Some clones are absent from its copies; in checked studies, under half trace to an unresolved V gene, and the reason for the others is unknown. The sample yields about 250,000 clones; roughly four fifths were counted once. The ten largest account for nearly 9% of the sample. Sequencing was carried out using peripheral blood. Receptors were obtained from an older man with acute or convalescent COVID-19.

This chain links TRBV27 with TRBJ2-1, with 7 positions matching TRBD2. The germline V gene encodes CDR1 MNHEY and CDR2 SMNVEV (reference sequence). This CDR3 is 15 amino acids long. Losses at the gene ends were 3 bases for V and 4 bases for J; bases not matched to a gene: 6. CDR3 region: CASSFERGIYNEQFF. Here the CDR3 DNA reads TGTGCCAGCAGTTTTGAGCGGGGAATTTACAATGAGCAGTTCTTC.

The chain carries TRBV10-1 and TRBJ1-1, with 7 bases lining up with TRBD1. Germline lookup yields CDR1 WNHNN and CDR2 SYGVQD (reference sequence). V trimming: 4 bases; J trimming: 1 base; junction bases outside the gene matches: 6. The CDR3 is 15 residues long. The CDR3 sequence: CASSASGGPNTEAFF. The CDR3 DNA sequence: TGCGCCAGCAGTGCCTCAGGGGGGCCGAACACTGAAGCTTTCTTT.

The V and J genes are TRBV10-3 and TRBJ2-1; TRBD2 agrees at 10 bases. V shed 4 bases and J 2 bases; nucleotides not matched to a gene: 2. CDR3 length: 15 amino acids. The germline V gene has CDR1 ENHRY and CDR2 SYGVKD. CDR3 amino acids: CAISASGGAYNEQFF. In DNA, the CDR3 is TGTGCCATCAGTGCCAGCGGGGGGGCCTACAATGAGCAGTTCTTC.

The chain joins TRBV24-1 to TRBJ1-2, with 8 bases fitting TRBD1. CDR3 length: 11 residues. V shed 9 bases and J 5 bases; nucleotides not matched to a gene: 1. In germline, CDR1 is KGHDR, CDR2 SFDVKD. The CDR3 bases are TGTGCCACCGGGACAGGATATGGCTACACCTTC. As protein: CATGTGYGYTF.

The chain uses TRBV19 and TRBJ1-3, with 9 positions matching TRBD1. The CDR3 sequence is 14 residues long. Germline CDR1 and CDR2: LNHDA and SQIVND (reference sequence). The junction had 8 bases not matched to a gene; V was cut back by 10 bases and J by 4 bases. DNA for the CDR3: TGTGCCACGACAGGGGGTGCGGTGGGAAACACCATATATTTT. As protein: CATTGGAVGNTIYF.

This clone was counted at least ten times. This chain uses TRBV10-3 with TRBJ2-7, with D possibly TRBD1 on 6 matching bases. The CDR3 is made up of 14 amino acids. Looked up from germline, CDR1 is ENHRY and CDR2 is SYGVKD. Trimming took 6 bases from V and 1 from J, leaving 13 bases between them. The CDR3 here is CAIRDSKRSYEQYF. The CDR3 DNA reads TGTGCCATCAGGGACAGTAAGAGATCCTACGAGCAGTACTTC.

The J gene is TRBJ1-2, the V gene TRBV19; no clear D gene. There are 13 residues in the CDR3. Trimming shortened V by 9 bases and J by 2 bases, and 13 bases separated the two germline ends. The germline V gene encodes CDR1 LNHDA and CDR2 SQIVND (reference sequence). In DNA, the CDR3 is TGTGCCAGCCATCGAGGAGGGAACTATGGCTACACCTTC. Protein sequence: CASHRGGNYGYTF.

This chain connects TRBV20-1 to TRBJ1-2; D gene uncertain. The germline V gene has CDR1 DFQATT and CDR2 SNEGSKA (reference sequence). V lost 5 bases, J lost 10 bases, and 14 bases lay in between. The CDR3 runs 11 residues. In DNA, the CDR3 is TGCAGTGCTTGGTCCCGACGGGACTACACCTTC. Encoded protein: CSAWSRRDYTF.

The chain carries TRBV5-1 and TRBJ2-7; 10 bases match TRBD1. The ends lost 5 bases at V and 7 bases at J; junction bases unmatched: 15. The CDR3 has 16 residues. Germline CDR1 SGHRS, CDR2 YFSETQ. CDR3 in amino acids: CASRGPQTGGLGEQYF. The CDR3 DNA is TGCGCCAGCAGGGGTCCGCAGACAGGGGGCTTAGGGGAGCAGTACTTC.

The chain employs TRBV5-5 and TRBJ2-1; 7 bases map to TRBD2. The germline V gene encodes CDR1 SGHKS and CDR2 YYEKEE (reference sequence). There are 14 residues in the CDR3. Germline trimming cut 5 bases from V and 4 bases from J; bases unmatched to any gene: 6. The CDR3 nucleotides are TGTGCCAGCAGTTTGAGCGGGGTTTACAATGAGCAGTTCTTC. It codes for CASSLSGVYNEQFF.

This rearrangement joins TRBV30 to TRBJ2-7; tentative D call: TRBD2 (6 bases). The germline V gene encodes CDR1 GTSNPN and CDR2 SVGIG (reference sequence). The CDR3 extends over 14 amino acids. The germline V and J ends were trimmed by 3 bases and 5 bases, with 17 bases remaining between them. DNA of the CDR3: TGTGCCTGGAGCCTTGTTGCGGGACTGCACGAGCAGTACTTC. Translated: CAWSLVAGLHEQYF.

This clone is a singleton in its sample. CDR3 amino acids: CASSLGLYGYTF. CDR3 bases: TGTGCCAGCAGCCTCGGACTCTATGGCTACACCTTC. J is TRBJ1-2 and V is TRBV28, with D uncertain. There are 12 residues in the CDR3. From germline, CDR1 is MDHEN and CDR2 SYDVKM. Trimming left V 6 bases short and J 4 bases short, with 9 bases between.

The table lists this clone with many counts. The chain links TRBV4-1 to TRBJ2-7; the D gene is possibly TRBD2 (6 bases). Germline lookup yields CDR1 MGHRA and CDR2 YSYEKL. The V end was cut by 6 bases, the J end by 2 bases, with 23 bases between. This CDR3 has 17 amino acids. The CDR3 protein is CASRESAAGTMAYEQYF. CDR3 coding DNA: TGCGCCAGCAGGGAGTCCGCTGCGGGAACGATGGCCTACGAGCAGTACTTC.